A single sample is the source of the 31 T cell receptor beta chains below, sequenced in a study of blood T cell repertoires in COVID-19. Assay used: immunoSEQ multiplex PCR; TCRdb lists only in-frame clones, some missing. The repertoire consists of about 160,000 clones, with 65% to 85% occurring once and the leading ten covering around 14%. The source material was peripheral blood. Receptor source: a woman over 75 with acute or convalescent COVID-19.

The V call is TRBV7-9, the J call TRBJ2-5; 12 nucleotides line up with TRBD2. The junction had 8 bases not matched to a gene; V was cut back by 0 bases and J by 3 bases. CDR1 SEHNR and CDR2 FQNEAQ come from the germline V gene (reference sequence). The CDR3 runs to 18 residues. CDR3 DNA sequence: TGTGCCAGCAGCTTAGCCGCTAGCGGGGGGGCCCTAGAAGAGACCCAGTACTTC. Translation: CASSLAASGGALEETQYF.

The sample holds a few counts of this clone. The chain has TRBV19 and TRBJ1-5, with D possibly TRBD1 on 6 matching bases. Per the germline V gene, CDR1 is LNHDA and CDR2 is SQIVND (reference sequence). V lost 2 bases and J lost 7, with 12 bases in between. The CDR3 has 14 residues. The CDR3 nucleotides are TGTGCCAGTAGTATAACAGGGTATGGGCAGCCCCAGCATTTT. It specifies CASSITGYGQPQHF.

The chain employs TRBV12-3 or TRBV12-4 and TRBJ2-7; the D is unclear. The CDR3 runs to 11 residues. V was cut by 3 bases and J by 6 bases, with 6 bases left in between. The CDR3 protein is CASSFSLEQYF. The CDR3 DNA reads TGTGCCAGCAGTTTCTCCCTCGAGCAGTACTTC.

The CDR3 here is CASSFLGGQGLFYGYTF. DNA of the CDR3: TGTGCCAGCAGCTTCCTAGGGGGACAGGGGCTCTTCTATGGCTACACCTTC. This chain connects TRBV11-2 to TRBJ1-2, with TRBD1 matching over 10 bases. CDR1 and CDR2 (germline): SGHAT, FQNNGV. The CDR3 runs 17 residues. The V and J ends lost 3 bases and 4 bases, in that order; junction bases with no gene match: 11.

This chain links TRBV7-9 with TRBJ1-6; TRBD1 aligns across 10 bases. CDR1 and CDR2 (germline): SEHNR, FQNEAQ (reference sequence). Trimming took 5 bases from V and 4 from J; bases not matched to a gene: 5. The CDR3 has 16 residues. CDR3 sequence reads: CASSRDRGSYNSPLHF. The CDR3 DNA reads as TGTGCCAGCAGCCGGGACAGGGGCTCTTATAATTCACCCCTCCACTTT. Together with reference TRBV7-9 and TRBJ1-6, the CDR3 gives the full variable domain: DTGVSQNPRHKITKRGQNVTFRCDPISEHNRLYWYRQTLGQGPEFLTYFQNEAQLEKSRLLSDRFSAERPKGSFSTLEIQRTEQGDSAMYLCASSRDRGSYNSPLHFGNGTRLTVT.

This clone was seen just once. CDR3 sequence: CASSKGLAGGEQYF. CDR3 in DNA: TGTGCCAGCAGCAAGGGACTAGCGGGAGGGGAGCAGTACTTC. V gene TRBV2 combines with J gene TRBJ2-7, with 16 positions matching TRBD2. Losses at the gene ends were 6 bases for V and 7 bases for J; bases not matched to a gene: 3. There are 14 residues in the CDR3. CDR1 SNHLY and CDR2 FYNNEI come from the germline V gene.

The chain recombines TRBV5-6 with TRBJ2-3, with TRBD2 identical over 7 bases. This CDR3 region has 15 residues. V lost 0 bases to trimming and J lost 1 base; unmatched junction nucleotides: 2. Germline-derived CDR1 and CDR2 are SGHDT and YYEEEE. CDR3 protein: CASSLGAGGTDTQYF. The CDR3 bases are TGTGCCAGCAGCTTGGGGGCGGGGGGCACAGATACGCAGTATTTT.

This clone was counted only a few times. The junction departs from the called germline gene at one end, perhaps through a read error. The CDR3 sequence: CASSLWDTGELFF. As DNA, the CDR3 is TGTGCCAGTAGTCTCTGGGACACTGGGGAGCTGTTTTTT. The J gene is TRBJ2-2, the V gene TRBV19, with a tentative D call TRBD1 (6 bases). The CDR3 contains 13 residues. The germline gives CDR1 LNHDA, CDR2 SQIVND (reference sequence). The variable domain in full, with the rest retrieved from reference TRBV19 and TRBJ2-2, is DGGITQSPKYLFRKEGQNVTLSCEQNLNHDAMYWYRQDPGQGLRLIYYSQIVNDFQKGDIAEGYSVSREKKESFPLTVTSAQKNPTAFYLCASSLWDTGELFFGEGSRLTVL.

The chain links TRBV3-1 (or the pseudogene TRBV3-2) to TRBJ2-7, with 8 positions matching TRBD2. Trimming cost V 3 bases and J 0 bases; bases outside gene matches: 7. CDR3 size: 16 residues. CDR1 is LGHDT and CDR2 is YNNKEL in the germline V gene (reference sequence). Here the CDR3 DNA reads TGTGCCAGCAGCCACCTTAGCGGGGCACGCTCCTACGAGCAGTACTTC. This encodes CASSHLSGARSYEQYF.

The V and J genes are TRBV19 and TRBJ1-3, with TRBD1 matching 7 bases. V lost 6 bases to trimming and J lost 0 bases; unmatched junction nucleotides: 5. Germline-derived CDR1 and CDR2 are LNHDA and SQIVND (reference sequence). This CDR3 has 15 residues. The CDR3 loop reads CASREDRNSGNTIYF. The CDR3 DNA reads as TGTGCCAGTAGAGAGGACAGGAACTCTGGAAACACCATATATTTT.

V usage is TRBV9 and J usage is TRBJ2-5; 13 positions match TRBD2. J gave up 5 bases and V 3 bases, and 16 bases lay outside the gene matches. In germline, CDR1 is SGDLS, CDR2 YYNGEE. The CDR3 length is 19 residues. The CDR3 loop is CASSAKGTSGVPWGETQYF. CDR3 DNA: TGTGCCAGCAGCGCCAAGGGGACTAGCGGGGTGCCCTGGGGGGAGACCCAGTACTTC.

The chain recombines TRBV3-1 (or the pseudogene TRBV3-2) with TRBJ2-7; 10 bases are a match to TRBD1. Unmatched junction bases numbered 4, after V lost 2 bases and J lost 0 bases. The CDR3 runs 16 residues. The V gene's germline CDR1 is LGHDT and CDR2 YNNKEL (reference sequence). CDR3 DNA: TGTGCCAGCAGCCAACGGGGGACAGGGGTCTCCTACGAGCAGTACTTC. Protein: CASSQRGTGVSYEQYF.

CDR3 nucleotide sequence: TGTGCCAGCAGCCATGGATGGGCTGGGGAGACCCAGTACTTC. It translates to CASSHGWAGETQYF. The chain links TRBV3-1 (or the pseudogene TRBV3-2) to TRBJ2-5; D gene unclear. Trimming pared 3 bases from V and 5 bases from J, leaving 13 bases between. The CDR3 length is 14 residues. Per germline, CDR1 LGHDT and CDR2 YNNKEL (reference sequence).

This clone was observed a single time. The rearrangement joins TRBV14 to TRBJ1-2; 7 bases align to TRBD1. The length of the CDR3 is 15 residues. Per the germline V gene, CDR1 is SGHDN and CDR2 is FVKESK. V gave up 4 bases and J gave up 4 bases; unmatched junction bases: 9. DNA for the CDR3: TGTGCCAGCAGCCGAGGGGGCCGGGAAAGCTATGGCTACACCTTC. Its protein product is CASSRGGRESYGYTF.

This clone was found a few times. This sequence joins TRBV29-1 and TRBJ1-1, with 10 nucleotides matching TRBD1. This CDR3 spans 13 amino acids. The ends lost 7 bases at V and 2 bases at J; junction bases unmatched: 4. Germline V CDR1 and CDR2: SQVTM, ANQGSEA. The CDR3 reads CSGGQGYNTEAFF. In nucleotides, the CDR3 is TGCAGCGGGGGACAGGGGTACAACACTGAAGCTTTCTTT.

This clone was observed a handful of times. The chain uses TRBV6-5 and TRBJ2-7, with TRBD1 matching over 10 bases. The V segment lost 2 bases and the J segment 0 bases; nucleotides outside the gene matches: 1. The length of the CDR3 is 15 residues. Germline values: CDR1 MNHEY, CDR2 SVGAGI. In nucleotides, the CDR3 is TGTGCCAGCAGTTACAGGACAGGGGGCTCCTACGAGCAGTACTTC. This gives the protein CASSYRTGGSYEQYF.

This clone appeared a few times. The chain combines TRBV28 with TRBJ2-1; D is possibly TRBD2 (6 bases). The V end lost 2 bases, the J end lost 5 bases, and 10 bases lay between the germline ends. The CDR3 loop spans 14 amino acids. Per the germline V gene, CDR1 is MDHEN and CDR2 is SYDVKM. For the CDR3, the DNA is TGTGCCAGCAGTTTAAACAGACTAGACAATGAGCAGTTCTTC. Protein: CASSLNRLDNEQFF.

The chain links TRBV12-5 to TRBJ1-5; D is unclear. This CDR3 spans 10 amino acids. V was trimmed by 7 bases and J by 9 bases, leaving 7 bases between them. Germline-derived CDR1 and CDR2 are LGHNT and FRNRAP. This CDR3 is CASVYRPQHF. The CDR3 DNA reads TGTGCTAGTGTTTATCGGCCCCAGCATTTT.

This clone was recorded a few times. V is TRBV19 and J is TRBJ2-1; 7 bases map to TRBD2. The junction had 3 bases not matched to a gene; V was cut back by 1 base and J by 6 bases. CDR1 is LNHDA and CDR2 is SQIVND in the germline V gene (reference sequence). CDR3 length equals 14 residues. CDR3 DNA: TGTGCCAGTAGTATAGGGGGGGGAGGCAATGAGCAGTTCTTC. It is translated as CASSIGGGGNEQFF.

The chain links TRBV5-6 to TRBJ2-1, with TRBD2 identical over 13 bases. Germline-derived CDR1 and CDR2 are SGHDT and YYEEEE. Losses at the gene ends were 4 bases for V and 7 bases for J; bases not matched to a gene: 11. The CDR3 totals 17 residues. CDR3 region: CASSAGQVLAGGNEQFF. The DNA for the CDR3 is TGTGCCAGCAGCGCGGGACAAGTACTAGCGGGAGGGAATGAGCAGTTCTTC. Full variable domain (rest looked up from reference TRBV5-6 and TRBJ2-1): DAGVTQSPTHLIKTRGQQVTLRCSPKSGHDTVSWYQQALGQGPQFIFQYYEEEERQRGNFPDRFSGHQFPNYSSELNVNALLLGDSALYLCASSAGQVLAGGNEQFFGPGTRLTVL.

This chain links TRBV2 with TRBJ2-1; TRBD1 agrees at 10 bases. With V trimmed by 2 bases and J by 7 bases, 5 bases remained unmatched. CDR3 length equals 15 residues. CDR1 and CDR2 from the germline V gene are SNHLY and FYNNEI. CDR3 loop: CASSERQGASNEQFF. The CDR3, as DNA: TGTGCCAGCAGTGAACGACAGGGGGCTAGTAATGAGCAGTTCTTC.

This clone was counted between two and nine times. This chain connects TRBV18 to TRBJ1-5, with 7 bases lining up with TRBD1. V gave up 4 bases and J gave up 5 bases; unmatched junction bases: 5. Germline V CDR1 and CDR2: KGHSH, LQKENI. The CDR3 spans 14 residues. The CDR3 sequence is CASSLLDRDQPQHF. The CDR3 DNA reads as TGTGCCAGCTCACTGTTAGACAGGGATCAGCCCCAGCATTTT.

V gene TRBV2 combines with J gene TRBJ2-2, with unresolved D. This CDR3 contains 12 residues. V was cut by 2 bases and J by 8 bases, with 6 bases left in between. CDR1 and CDR2 from the germline V gene are SNHLY and FYNNEI. The CDR3 bases are TGTGCCAGCAGTGAACAGTCAGGGGAGCTGTTTTTT. It encodes CASSEQSGELFF.

In its sample, this clone was seen a few times. The V and J genes are TRBV5-1 and TRBJ1-1; unclear D gene. CDR3 length: 14 residues. The germline V and J ends were trimmed by 3 bases and 0 bases, with 9 bases remaining between them. Germline-derived CDR1 and CDR2 are SGHRS and YFSETQ. CDR3 sequence: CASSSMDLNTEAFF. The CDR3 DNA sequence: TGCGCCAGCAGCTCTATGGACTTGAACACTGAAGCTTTCTTT.

This chain connects TRBV19 to TRBJ1-2, with 9 bases aligning to TRBD1. Per germline, CDR1 LNHDA and CDR2 SQIVND (reference sequence). CDR3 size: 14 residues. V lost 6 bases, J lost 7 bases, and 9 bases stayed unmatched. CDR3 protein: CASSVQGADAGYTF. The CDR3 DNA reads TGTGCCAGTAGCGTACAGGGGGCGGACGCTGGCTACACCTTC.

The rearrangement joins TRBV10-2 to TRBJ1-1; 7 bases are a match to TRBD1. The junction had 9 bases not matched to a gene; V was cut back by 6 bases and J by 5 bases. CDR3 size: 14 residues. Germline lookup yields CDR1 WSHSY and CDR2 SAAADI. The CDR3 reads CASSITGAGTEAFF. Here the CDR3 DNA reads TGCGCCAGCAGCATCACAGGGGCCGGGACTGAAGCTTTCTTT.

J is TRBJ1-2 and V is TRBV5-8, with 11 positions matching TRBD1. The CDR3 contains 14 residues. In germline, CDR1 is SGHTS, CDR2 YDEGEE. V was pared by 7 bases and J by 5 bases, with 7 bases of the junction left unmatched. The DNA for the CDR3 is TGTGCCAGCCACTGGCGGGACAGGGGGTATGGCTACACCTTC. It codes for CASHWRDRGYGYTF.

V and J are TRBV6-5 and TRBJ1-5; possibly TRBD1 for D (6 bases). The CDR3 spans 13 residues. From germline, CDR1 is MNHEY and CDR2 SVGAGI. V lost 6 bases to trimming and J lost 5 bases, with 11 bases between them. The CDR3 coding sequence is TGTGCCAGCAGACCCTACAGGGATCAGCCCCAGCATTTT. Translated: CASRPYRDQPQHF.

The chain employs TRBV4-1 and TRBJ2-5; TRBD1 might be the D (5 bases). The V gene's germline CDR1 is MGHRA and CDR2 YSYEKL. The CDR3 has 14 residues. Trimming took 1 base from V and 5 from J, leaving 11 bases between them. CDR3 amino acids: CASSQGWGGETQYF. For the CDR3, the DNA is TGCGCCAGCAGCCAAGGGTGGGGCGGTGAGACCCAGTACTTC.

The rearrangement uses TRBV19 and TRBJ2-6; the match to TRBD1 covers 7 bases. CDR3 length: 17 amino acids. The V and J ends lost 4 bases and 1 base, in that order; junction bases with no gene match: 7. The germline gives CDR1 LNHDA, CDR2 SQIVND (reference sequence). CDR3 nucleotides: TGTGCCAGTAGTACCGGGACAGTCCTTTCTGGGGCCAACGTCCTGACTTTC. Translation: CASSTGTVLSGANVLTF.

The chain couples TRBV4-1 to TRBJ1-1; D is uncertain. Germline V gene sequence: CDR1 MGHRA, CDR2 YSYEKL. The V end lost 0 bases, the J end lost 0 bases, and 17 bases lay between the germline ends. This CDR3 is built from 18 residues. CDR3 sequence: CASSQDRGTHNMNTEAFF. For the CDR3, the DNA is TGCGCCAGCAGCCAAGATCGTGGCACCCACAATATGAACACTGAAGCTTTCTTT.